The 30 T cell receptor beta chains below come from one sample, sequenced in a study of T cell changes during pregnancy in multiple sclerosis. Clones were read by immunoSEQ multiplex PCR, and TCRdb kept only the in-frame ones, dropping some. This table has 80,000 to 100,000 clones, approximately 92% appearing once. Sequenced material: peripheral blood, taken in the first trimester of pregnancy. These receptors were collected from a female donor with multiple sclerosis, enrolled in a pregnancy study.

The chain combines TRBV2 with TRBJ1-2; D may be TRBD1 (5 bases). The germline V and J ends were trimmed by 6 bases and 2 bases, with 13 bases remaining between them. This CDR3 contains 14 residues. Germline V gene sequence: CDR1 SNHLY, CDR2 FYNNEI. The chain's CDR3 is CASRRGRENYGYTF. CDR3 in DNA: TGTGCCAGCAGGCGGGGACGGGAAAACTATGGCTACACCTTC.

The chain links TRBV11-2 to TRBJ2-3; tentative D call: TRBD1 (6 bases). Germline CDR1 is SGHAT and CDR2 is FQNNGV. Trimming left V 3 bases short and J 2 bases short, with 6 bases between. The CDR3 is 13 residues long. The CDR3 here is CASSLGHTDTQYF. CDR3 sequence (DNA): TGTGCCAGCAGCTTGGGACACACAGATACGCAGTATTTT. Together with reference TRBV11-2 and TRBJ2-3, the CDR3 gives the full variable domain: EAGVAQSPRYKIIEKRQSVAFWCNPISGHATLYWYQQILGQGPKLLIQFQNNGVVDDSQLPKDRFSAERLKGVDSTLKIQPAKLEDSAVYLCASSLGHTDTQYFGPGTRLTVL.

The sample holds one count of this clone. The chain uses TRBV19 and TRBJ2-2, with 10 bases that match TRBD1. After removal of 8 bases from V and 7 bases from J, the junction contained 10 bases not matched to a gene. This CDR3 is built from 15 residues. CDR1 LNHDA and CDR2 SQIVND come from the germline V gene (reference sequence). The CDR3 DNA reads TGTGCCAGTGGTCCTCGGACAGGGGGGAGCGGGGAGCTGTTTTTT. Protein sequence: CASGPRTGGSGELFF.

This chain uses TRBV19 with TRBJ1-4, with TRBD1 as a possible D gene (6 bases). The length of the CDR3 is 13 residues. Germline values: CDR1 LNHDA, CDR2 SQIVND (reference sequence). Trimming cost V 3 bases and J 8 bases, with 10 bases left between them. The CDR3 loop reads CASSIRGGEKLFF. The CDR3, as DNA: TGTGCCAGTAGTATTAGAGGGGGAGAAAAACTGTTTTTT.

The V and J genes are TRBV27 and TRBJ2-7; D possibly corresponds to TRBD2 (6 bases). Looked up from germline, CDR1 is MNHEY and CDR2 is SMNVEV (reference sequence). This CDR3 is built from 16 residues. Trimming took 9 bases from V and 2 from J, leaving 23 bases between them. The CDR3 loop is CASGGIPRGPTYEQYF. Written as DNA, the CDR3 is TGTGCCAGTGGCGGGATTCCGAGGGGCCCTACCTACGAGCAGTACTTC.

The rearrangement links TRBV29-1 to TRBJ1-3; 9 nucleotides line up with TRBD1. Unmatched junction bases numbered 6, after V lost 6 bases and J lost 3 bases. Per the germline V gene, CDR1 is SQVTM and CDR2 is ANQGSEA. The CDR3 is 14 residues long. The CDR3 DNA is TGCAGCGTGACGGGACAGGGAGGTGGAAACACCATATATTTT. This codes for CSVTGQGGGNTIYF.

This rearrangement joins TRBV7-2 to TRBJ2-1; 10 positions match TRBD1. CDR1 SGHTA and CDR2 FQGNSA come from the germline V gene. The CDR3 consists of 16 residues. The trim removed 5 bases at V and 8 bases at J, leaving 12 bases unmatched. The CDR3 coding sequence is TGTGCCAGCAGCCTAGTAGGGACAGGGGTTGGAGATGAGCAGTTCTTC. Translating it yields CASSLVGTGVGDEQFF.

DNA for the CDR3: TGTGCCAGCAGCGTAACCGGGACAGAGAGCTCCTACGAGCAGTACTTC. Encoded protein: CASSVTGTESSYEQYF. The V call is TRBV9, the J call TRBJ2-7, with TRBD1 identical over 7 bases. The CDR3 has 16 amino acids. CDR1 SGDLS and CDR2 YYNGEE come from the germline V gene. J lost 0 bases, V lost 1 base, and 7 bases had no gene match. Using reference TRBV9 and TRBJ2-7 for the parts outside the CDR3, the full variable domain is DSGVTQTPKHLITATGQRVTLRCSPRSGDLSVYWYQQSLDQGLQFLIQYYNGEERAKGNILERFSAQQFPDLHSELNLSSLELGDSALYFCASSVTGTESSYEQYFGPGTRLTVT.

There are many counts of this clone. The chain carries TRBV28 and TRBJ1-1; no definite D call. The CDR3 contains 14 residues. Germline V CDR1 and CDR2: MDHEN, SYDVKM. V was shortened by 7 bases and J by 8 bases, with 20 bases between the two germline ends. CDR3: CASTSEGGGQEAFF. CDR3 coding DNA: TGTGCCAGCACCTCTGAGGGCGGAGGTCAAGAAGCTTTCTTT.

This clone was seen once. The gene calls are TRBV30 and TRBJ1-1; TRBD1 matches at 8 bases. Unmatched junction bases numbered 9, after V lost 6 bases and J lost 3 bases. Germline V gene sequence: CDR1 GTSNPN, CDR2 SVGIG (reference sequence). This CDR3 region has 14 residues. CDR3 residues: CACRKPTGDTEAFF. DNA of the CDR3: TGTGCCTGCCGAAAACCGACAGGGGACACTGAAGCTTTCTTT.

V and J are TRBV28 and TRBJ2-3, with 12 bases matching TRBD2. V shed 10 bases, J shed 9 bases, and the junction held 8 bases outside the gene matches. Germline V CDR1 and CDR2: MDHEN, SYDVKM. The CDR3 covers 13 residues. CDR3 coding DNA: TGTGCCATAGCTAGCGGGAGGGCCGGGACGCAGTATTTT. It yields the protein CAIASGRAGTQYF.

This clone was seen more than once but under ten times. This chain links TRBV2 with TRBJ1-1; 7 bases agree with TRBD1. Germline values: CDR1 SNHLY, CDR2 FYNNEI. The CDR3 spans 14 residues. After removal of 6 bases from V and 3 bases from J, the junction contained 7 bases not matched to a gene. CDR3 sequence: CASSPTGQHTEAFF. The CDR3 DNA follows: TGTGCCAGCAGCCCAACGGGACAGCACACTGAAGCTTTCTTT.

The CDR3: CASSYSSGGEQFF. The CDR3 DNA sequence: TGTGCCAGCAGTTACTCCTCGGGTGGTGAGCAGTTCTTC. The chain recombines TRBV6-5 with TRBJ2-1; D remains unclear. Germline CDR1 is MNHEY and CDR2 is SVGAGI. The CDR3 contains 13 residues. V was pared by 0 bases and J by 9 bases, with 9 bases between.

The chain joins TRBV19 to TRBJ2-1; TRBD1 matches at 7 bases. Germline V gives CDR1 LNHDA, CDR2 SQIVND (reference sequence). V lost 2 bases, J lost 9 bases, and 10 bases stayed unmatched. This CDR3 spans 15 amino acids. The CDR3 region is CASSIRSTGRFEQFF. Here the CDR3 DNA reads TGTGCCAGTAGTATAAGGTCGACAGGGCGATTTGAGCAGTTCTTC.

In this sample, this clone turned up once. V is TRBV27 and J is TRBJ2-1; 12 bases fit TRBD2. The CDR3 consists of 19 residues. J lost 7 bases, V lost 7 bases, and 20 bases had no gene match. The germline V gene encodes CDR1 MNHEY and CDR2 SMNVEV (reference sequence). The CDR3 nucleotides read TGTGCCAGCAACCAAGGGGGTTGGGCTAGCGGGAGGGCCGGGAATGAGCAGTTCTTC. It is translated as CASNQGGWASGRAGNEQFF.

The V gene is TRBV27, the J gene TRBJ1-2; D might be TRBD1 (6 bases). Trimming took 7 bases from V and 4 from J, leaving 19 bases between them. Germline V gene sequence: CDR1 MNHEY, CDR2 SMNVEV (reference sequence). The CDR3 spans 15 residues. The CDR3 spells CASTLVPGQFYGYTF. The CDR3 DNA reads TGTGCCAGCACTCTCGTTCCAGGACAGTTCTATGGCTACACCTTC.

CDR3 nucleotide sequence: TGTGCCAGCAGCCCAGACAGGGGAGGTGGCTACACCTTC. Its protein is CASSPDRGGGYTF. This chain uses TRBV7-6 with TRBJ1-2; 8 positions match TRBD1. Germline V lookup: CDR1 SGHVS, CDR2 FNYEAQ. The junction had 6 bases not matched to a gene; V was cut back by 5 bases and J by 7 bases. The CDR3 sequence is 13 residues long.

This clone was recorded once. The V gene is TRBV14, the J gene TRBJ2-7; D perhaps matches TRBD2 (5 bases). There are 14 residues in the CDR3. V was clipped by 0 bases and J by 3 bases, with 9 bases between them. Germline loops: CDR1 SGHDN, CDR2 FVKESK. The CDR3 DNA sequence: TGTGCCAGCAGCCAAGATGGAGGCTACTACGAGCAGTACTTC. Amino acids: CASSQDGGYYEQYF.

The J gene is TRBJ1-5, the V gene TRBV4-2; 8 nucleotides agree with TRBD1. The CDR3 covers 16 residues. The ends lost 0 bases at V and 5 bases at J; junction bases unmatched: 6. CDR1 and CDR2 from the germline V gene are LGHNA and YNFKEQ. The CDR3 nucleotides read TGTGCCAGCAGCCAAGATAAGGCAGGGGGCTATCAGCCCCAGCATTTT. Amino acid sequence: CASSQDKAGGYQPQHF.

The rearrangement uses TRBV2 and TRBJ2-7; the D gene is possibly TRBD2 (5 bases). In germline, CDR1 is SNHLY, CDR2 FYNNEI. The CDR3 length is 15 residues. Trimming cost V 7 bases and J 0 bases, with 16 bases left between them. Here the CDR3 reads CASTVDQRVSYEQYF. CDR3 bases: TGTGCCAGCACCGTTGATCAGAGGGTCTCCTACGAGCAGTACTTC.

This clone was observed a few times. The gene calls are TRBV5-1 and TRBJ2-1, with a possible D match to TRBD2 (5 bases). Germline loops: CDR1 SGHRS, CDR2 YFSETQ. Trimming stripped 5 bases from V and 5 bases from J, with 11 bases between. This CDR3 region has 13 residues. The CDR3 is CASRPGFNNEQFF. The CDR3, as DNA: TGCGCCAGCAGGCCGGGATTTAACAATGAGCAGTTCTTC.

The chain recombines TRBV6-6 with TRBJ2-3; the D is unclear. Germline V CDR1 and CDR2: MNHNY, SVGAGI (reference sequence). Deletions cut 7 bases from V and 2 bases from J, with 7 bases between. This CDR3 spans 12 amino acids. For the CDR3, the DNA is TGTGCCAGCACCACAGCCACAGATACGCAGTATTTT. It encodes CASTTATDTQYF.

V gene TRBV19 combines with J gene TRBJ2-7, with 9 bases that match TRBD2. Germline values: CDR1 LNHDA, CDR2 SQIVND (reference sequence). Trimming at V came to 6 bases and at J to 4 bases, leaving 7 bases not matched to a gene. The CDR3 sequence is 14 residues long. The DNA of the CDR3 is TGTGCCAGTAGCCAAGCGGGAGGCTCGTACGAGCAGTACTTC. Translated: CASSQAGGSYEQYF.

This clone was counted only a few times. This chain uses TRBV6-6 with TRBJ2-7; 8 bases align to TRBD1. This CDR3 spans 14 amino acids. Trimming removed 5 bases from V and 2 bases from J; junction bases left unmatched: 5. In germline, CDR1 is MNHNY, CDR2 SVGAGI (reference sequence). CDR3 loop: CASSRTGLAYEQYF. Here the CDR3 DNA reads TGTGCCAGCAGTCGGACAGGGCTCGCCTACGAGCAGTACTTC.

This chain connects TRBV25-1 to TRBJ2-7; 7 bases map to TRBD2. Germline CDR1 is MGHDK and CDR2 is SYGVNS. The trim removed 3 bases at V and 9 bases at J, leaving 14 bases unmatched. The CDR3 runs 15 residues. CDR3 sequence (DNA): TGTGCCAGCAGTGACCTGAGCGGACTAGGTTCAGGGCAGTACTTC. Protein sequence: CASSDLSGLGSGQYF.

This chain links TRBV28 with TRBJ2-7; tentatively, D is TRBD2 (6 bases). V dropped 4 bases and J dropped 6 bases, with 10 bases sitting between them. Germline CDR1 reads MDHEN; CDR2 reads SYDVKM. The CDR3 runs to 12 residues. The CDR3 coding sequence is TGTGCCAGCAGTTCCAGACTAGTCGAGCAGTACTTC. Protein: CASSSRLVEQYF.

This clone was seen once. The gene calls are TRBV7-2 and TRBJ2-4; 7 bases are shared with TRBD2. Trimming took 5 bases from V and 3 from J; bases not matched to a gene: 10. This CDR3 has 16 amino acids. Germline CDR1 SGHTA, CDR2 FQGNSA. The CDR3 bases are TGTGCCAGCAGCCTGAACTTAGCGGGCCTCAAAAACATTCAGTACTTC. This encodes CASSLNLAGLKNIQYF.

The chain has TRBV27 and TRBJ2-7, with TRBD1 matching over 11 bases. Trimming cost V 6 bases and J 4 bases; bases outside gene matches: 5. CDR3 length: 14 residues. The germline V gene encodes CDR1 MNHEY and CDR2 SMNVEV (reference sequence). As DNA, the CDR3 is TGTGCCAGCAGGTGGACAGGGGGCCCTTACGAGCAGTACTTC. Translation: CASRWTGGPYEQYF.

This clone has just one count. This chain connects TRBV30 to TRBJ2-7; weak D call: TRBD2 (5 bases). The CDR3 has 14 amino acids. Germline V gives CDR1 GTSNPN, CDR2 SVGIG (reference sequence). Trimming pared 4 bases from V and 2 bases from J, leaving 15 bases between. CDR3 in DNA: TGTGCCTGGAACCCACGGGGATCTACCTACGAGCAGTACTTC. It specifies CAWNPRGSTYEQYF.

This rearrangement joins TRBV2 to TRBJ2-1, with D perhaps matching TRBD2 (6 bases). The germline V and J ends were trimmed by 4 bases and 8 bases, with 15 bases remaining between them. Germline V lookup: CDR1 SNHLY, CDR2 FYNNEI. This CDR3 is built from 14 residues. The CDR3 protein is CASSVFGTFDEQFF. The CDR3 DNA reads TGTGCCAGCAGTGTTTTCGGGACTTTCGATGAGCAGTTCTTC.